These 4 T cell receptor beta chains were sequenced from one sample in a study of cytomegalovirus exposure and HLA in healthy donors. The PCR was carried out with 60 Vbeta primers and 13 Jbeta primers. The assay was immunoSEQ multiplex PCR, and TCRdb's table has in-frame clones only and misses some. Of about 160,000 clones listed, about 85% are singletons. Sequencing was done on a sample of PBMCs. These receptors were collected from a young man in good health and CMV-seropositive.

This sequence joins TRBV27 and TRBJ1-2, with unresolved D. V lost 4 bases and J 3 bases, leaving 12 bases between the germline ends. Per the germline V gene, CDR1 is MNHEY and CDR2 is SMNVEV (reference sequence). The CDR3 has 14 amino acids. The chain's CDR3 is CASSSGSGYYGYTF. In DNA form, the CDR3 reads TGTGCCAGCAGTTCGGGGTCAGGATACTATGGCTACACCTTC.

This chain uses TRBV15 with TRBJ1-2, with 7 bases identical to TRBD1. Germline lookup yields CDR1 LNHNV and CDR2 YYDKDF (reference sequence). The CDR3 totals 15 residues. V trimming: 0 bases; J trimming: 4 bases; junction bases outside the gene matches: 5. The CDR3 nucleotides read TGTGCCACCAGCAGAGATCGGGCAGGGGGCTATGGCTACACCTTC. It yields the protein CATSRDRAGGYGYTF.

The rearrangement joins TRBV2 to TRBJ2-1; 15 bases map to TRBD2. Germline lookup yields CDR1 SNHLY and CDR2 FYNNEI. This CDR3 contains 14 residues. After removal of 6 bases from V and 7 bases from J, the junction contained 1 base not matched to a gene. The CDR3 region is CASRGTSGGNEQFF. The CDR3 region has the DNA TGTGCCAGCAGGGGGACTAGCGGGGGGAATGAGCAGTTCTTC. Looking up the rest from reference TRBV2 and TRBJ2-1 gives the full variable domain: EPEVTQTPSHQVTQMGQEVILRCVPISNHLYFYWYRQILGQKVEFLVSFYNNEISEKSEIFDDQFSVERPDGSNFTLKIRSTKLEDSAMYFCASRGTSGGNEQFFGPGTRLTVL.

This clone was detected a few times. The rearrangement joins TRBV6-4 to TRBJ2-1; 9 bases are a match to TRBD2. V shed 2 bases, J shed 9 bases, and the junction held 5 bases outside the gene matches. There are 14 residues in the CDR3. The germline CDR1 and CDR2 sequences are MRHNA and SNTAGT. The CDR3 nucleotides are TGTGCCAGCAGTGACGGCGGGGGGGCAGGTGAGCAGTTCTTC. This encodes CASSDGGGAGEQFF.